A single sample is the source of the 25 T cell receptor beta chains below, sequenced in a study of cytomegalovirus exposure and HLA in healthy donors. 13 Jbeta primers and 60 Vbeta primers were used for the PCR. Assay used: immunoSEQ multiplex PCR; TCRdb lists only in-frame clones, some missing. The table includes some 130,000 clones, over 60% detected once. The sequenced material came from PBMCs. The origin of the receptors is a male donor in good health and CMV-seropositive.

This clone has a handful of counts. The gene calls are TRBV5-1 and TRBJ2-3, with D possibly being TRBD2 (7 bases). Germline values: CDR1 SGHRS, CDR2 YFSETQ. Deletions cut 3 bases from V and 8 bases from J, with 10 bases between. This CDR3 spans 12 amino acids. CDR3 bases: TGCGCCAGCAGCTGGGCGGGGGCTACGCAGTATTTT. As protein: CASSWAGATQYF.

The V and J genes are TRBV27 and TRBJ1-4; TRBD1 matches at 7 bases. CDR1 is MNHEY and CDR2 is SMNVEV in the germline V gene (reference sequence). V was clipped by 6 bases and J by 10 bases; unmatched bases: 11. The CDR3 length is 14 residues. DNA of the CDR3: TGTGCCAGCAGAACCCAGGGGGGTCTGGGAAAACTGTTTTTT. Its protein is CASRTQGGLGKLFF.

V is TRBV13 and J is TRBJ1-1, with 8 bases identical to TRBD1. V lost 8 bases, J lost 1 base, and 3 bases stayed unmatched. CDR1 and CDR2 from the germline V gene are PRHDT and FYEKMQ (reference sequence). The CDR3 runs 13 residues. Written as DNA, the CDR3 is TGTGCCAGCTGCAGGGGGCAGAACACTGAAGCTTTCTTT. This codes for CASCRGQNTEAFF. The variable domain in full, completed from reference TRBV13 and TRBJ1-1, reads AAGVIQSPRHLIKEKRETATLKCYPIPRHDTVYWYQQGPGQDPQFLISFYEKMQSDKGSIPDRFSAQQFSDYHSELNMSSLELGDSALYFCASCRGQNTEAFFGQGTRLTVV.

The J gene is TRBJ1-2, the V gene TRBV7-9; D is ambiguous. V lost 2 bases to trimming and J lost 1 base, with 11 bases between them. In germline, CDR1 is SEHNR, CDR2 FQNEAQ (reference sequence). The length of the CDR3 is 15 residues. Written as DNA, the CDR3 is TGTGCCAGCAGCTTACTACCCGGCGGTAACTATGGCTACACCTTC. Translation: CASSLLPGGNYGYTF.

The chain combines TRBV5-4 with TRBJ1-6, with 10 bases lining up with TRBD1. The CDR3 sequence is 15 residues long. The V segment lost 5 bases and the J segment 6 bases; nucleotides outside the gene matches: 5. Germline V gives CDR1 SGHNT, CDR2 YYREEE (reference sequence). Written as DNA, the CDR3 is TGTGCCAGCAGACCCGGGACAGGGGTTAATTCACCCCTCCACTTT. Protein product: CASRPGTGVNSPLHF.

This chain uses TRBV5-1 with TRBJ2-1, with 10 nucleotides matching TRBD1. J was trimmed by 9 bases and V by 2 bases; bases with no gene match: 2. In germline, CDR1 is SGHRS, CDR2 YFSETQ. This CDR3 comprises 13 residues. This CDR3 is CASSFDRGREQFF. The DNA of the CDR3 is TGCGCCAGCAGCTTTGACAGGGGGCGTGAGCAGTTCTTC. Full variable domain (missing parts from reference TRBV5-1 and TRBJ2-1): KAGVTQTPRYLIKTRGQQVTLSCSPISGHRSVSWYQQTPGQGLQFLFEYFSETQRNKGNFPGRFSGRQFSNSRSEMNVSTLELGDSALYLCASSFDRGREQFFGPGTRLTVL.

The chain has TRBV11-2 and TRBJ2-1, with a weak D call TRBD1 (6 bases). Germline lookup yields CDR1 SGHAT and CDR2 FQNNGV. The CDR3 sequence is 14 residues long. Trimming pared 4 bases from V and 5 bases from J, leaving 12 bases between. CDR3 DNA: TGTGCCAGCAGCTCTTACACAGGGAACAATGAGCAGTTCTTC. This codes for CASSSYTGNNEQFF.

This clone was seen a few times. This chain joins TRBV9 and TRBJ2-3, with TRBD1 matching over 7 bases. Germline CDR1 is SGDLS and CDR2 is YYNGEE. The CDR3 has 15 amino acids. Unmatched junction bases numbered 8, after V lost 2 bases and J lost 5 bases. The CDR3 is CASSVETGILDTQYF. Here the CDR3 DNA reads TGTGCCAGCAGCGTTGAGACAGGGATTCTAGATACGCAGTATTTT.

The sample holds one count of this clone. Relative to the germline gene, one junction end is altered; a read error may explain this. The chain carries TRBV25-1 and TRBJ2-5; D gene uncertain. Germline V gene lookup returns CDR1 MGHDK and CDR2 SYGVNS. The CDR3 is 16 residues long. The CDR3 coding sequence is TGTGCCAGCAGTGAATATATTGGCGGAAGCCAAGAGGCCCAGTACTTC. Translated, it gives CASSEYIGGSQEAQYF.

Turning to this clone: Mismatch with germline at one junction end may stem from a read error. The chain links TRBV7-9 to TRBJ1-4; 9 bases match TRBD1. CDR3 length: 15 residues. Germline values: CDR1 SEHNR, CDR2 FQNEAQ (reference sequence). The CDR3 nucleotides are TGTTCCAGCAGCTTAAAGGCACAGGGGGCCGGAAAACTGTTTTTT. This encodes CSSSLKAQGAGKLFF.

The gene calls are TRBV5-1 and TRBJ2-3, with D unresolved. Germline CDR1 and CDR2: SGHRS and YFSETQ. This CDR3 is 14 amino acids long. V was cut by 2 bases and J by 2 bases, with 9 bases left in between. The CDR3 protein is CASSLSGLTDTQYF. The CDR3 DNA reads as TGCGCCAGCAGCTTATCAGGCCTCACAGATACGCAGTATTTT.

This clone has more than one count but fewer than ten. The gene calls are TRBV6-1 and TRBJ2-7; tentative D call: TRBD1 (5 bases). The germline V and J ends were trimmed by 7 bases and 2 bases, with 9 bases remaining between them. This CDR3 spans 12 amino acids. CDR1 MNHNS and CDR2 SASEGT come from the germline V gene. In nucleotides, the CDR3 is TGTGCCAGCATCCAGGGAACCTACGAGCAGTACTTC. Its translation is CASIQGTYEQYF.

The genes are TRBV9 and TRBJ2-3, with D tentatively TRBD2 (6 bases). Trimming stripped 4 bases from V and 1 base from J, with 13 bases between. CDR1 SGDLS and CDR2 YYNGEE come from the germline V gene. CDR3 length: 15 residues. CDR3 in amino acids: CASSPRDGRTDTQYF. The CDR3 DNA follows: TGTGCCAGCAGCCCGCGGGACGGTCGCACAGATACGCAGTATTTT.

This chain uses TRBV7-9 with TRBJ2-7; 10 positions agree with TRBD1. CDR3 length: 15 amino acids. V shed 4 bases and J 5 bases; nucleotides not matched to a gene: 8. Germline V gene sequence: CDR1 SEHNR, CDR2 FQNEAQ (reference sequence). CDR3 residues: CASSYPGTGVNEQYF. CDR3 DNA: TGTGCCAGCAGCTACCCCGGGACAGGGGTTAACGAGCAGTACTTC.

This clone was found once. CDR3 sequence: CASSEVPLAGELFF. In DNA form, the CDR3 reads TGTGCCAGCAGTGAAGTGCCGCTAGCCGGGGAGCTGTTTTTT. The chain links TRBV6-1 to TRBJ2-2; D is uncertain. The germline V gene encodes CDR1 MNHNS and CDR2 SASEGT. Trimming took off 1 base at V and 6 bases at J, with 9 bases between the two ends. The CDR3 is made up of 14 amino acids.

The J gene is TRBJ1-4, the V gene TRBV19; D perhaps matches TRBD1 (5 bases). This CDR3 contains 14 residues. Trimming shortened V by 5 bases and J by 4 bases, and 11 bases separated the two germline ends. In germline, CDR1 is LNHDA, CDR2 SQIVND (reference sequence). Here the CDR3 DNA reads TGTGCCAGTAGTTACAGGAGATTTAATGAAAAACTGTTTTTT. The encoded protein is CASSYRRFNEKLFF.

This sequence joins TRBV9 and TRBJ2-1; 11 bases agree with TRBD2. Germline-derived CDR1 and CDR2 are SGDLS and YYNGEE. The CDR3 spans 17 residues. The junction had 19 bases not matched to a gene; V was cut back by 5 bases and J by 12 bases. CDR3 sequence (DNA): TGTGCCAGCAGTCCCCGTGGGGATCTAGCGGGGGGCGGTGGGCAGTTCTTC. Amino acids: CASSPRGDLAGGGGQFF.

J is TRBJ2-2 and V is TRBV12-5; 12 bases align to TRBD1. V was clipped by 5 bases and J by 6 bases; unmatched bases: 10. The length of the CDR3 is 17 residues. Germline V gene lookup returns CDR1 LGHNT and CDR2 FRNRAP. The CDR3 loop reads CASGVSGTGGKSGELFF. The CDR3 DNA follows: TGTGCTAGTGGTGTCTCCGGGACAGGGGGCAAGTCCGGGGAGCTGTTTTTT. The variable domain in full, with the rest retrieved from reference TRBV12-5 and TRBJ2-2, is DARVTQTPRHKVTEMGQEVTMRCQPILGHNTVFWYRQTMMQGLELLAYFRNRAPLDDSGMPKDRFSAEMPDATLATLKIQPSEPRDSAVYFCASGVSGTGGKSGELFFGEGSRLTVL.

V gene TRBV9 combines with J gene TRBJ2-1, with 7 bases lining up with TRBD1. J gave up 8 bases and V 4 bases, and 9 bases lay outside the gene matches. CDR3 length: 14 residues. Germline lookup yields CDR1 SGDLS and CDR2 YYNGEE. The CDR3 loop is CASSPRVGGYEQFF. The DNA of the CDR3 is TGTGCCAGCAGCCCCCGGGTAGGGGGCTATGAGCAGTTCTTC.

The chain combines TRBV6-5 with TRBJ2-2; possibly TRBD1 for D (6 bases). The CDR3 is 15 residues long. Trimming removed 2 bases from V and 4 bases from J, with 11 bases in between. The germline gives CDR1 MNHEY, CDR2 SVGAGI. CDR3 residues: CASSYRPGVTGELFF. The CDR3 DNA reads as TGTGCCAGCAGTTACAGGCCAGGGGTCACCGGGGAGCTGTTTTTT.

This clone was seen once. The chain has TRBV11-2 and TRBJ2-1; 13 positions match TRBD2. J was trimmed by 9 bases and V by 5 bases; bases with no gene match: 7. Looked up from germline, CDR1 is SGHAT and CDR2 is FQNNGV. This CDR3 spans 15 amino acids. This CDR3 reads CASSPGLAGRGEQFF. CDR3 nucleotide sequence: TGTGCCAGCAGCCCGGGACTAGCGGGGAGGGGTGAGCAGTTCTTC.

The rearrangement joins TRBV6-5 to TRBJ2-7; D call uncertain. From germline, CDR1 is MNHEY and CDR2 SVGAGI. The CDR3 spans 12 residues. V dropped 6 bases and J dropped 1 base, with 7 bases sitting between them. CDR3 bases: TGTGCCAGCAGGACAACATCCTACGAGCAGTACTTC. It translates to CASRTTSYEQYF.

This chain connects TRBV6-5 to TRBJ1-1; 8 bases are shared with TRBD1. Germline V lookup: CDR1 MNHEY, CDR2 SVGAGI. The trim removed 6 bases at V and 4 bases at J, leaving 7 bases unmatched. The CDR3 is 14 amino acids. CDR3 amino acids: CASSHGQGGTEAFF. As DNA, the CDR3 is TGTGCCAGCAGCCATGGACAGGGCGGCACTGAAGCTTTCTTT.

The chain carries TRBV5-5 and TRBJ1-1; 7 nucleotides line up with TRBD1. Germline V CDR1 and CDR2: SGHKS, YYEKEE (reference sequence). The CDR3 is made up of 14 amino acids. V lost 1 base to trimming and J lost 6 bases; unmatched junction nucleotides: 6. The CDR3 DNA is TGTGCCAGCAGCTTGCGGCTAGGGACAGCTGAAGCTTTCTTT. This sequence encodes CASSLRLGTAEAFF.

This clone turned up a few times. This sequence joins TRBV28 and TRBJ2-3; TRBD1 is a possible D gene (6 bases). Germline-derived CDR1 and CDR2 are MDHEN and SYDVKM. CDR3 size: 16 residues. Trimming removed 5 bases from V and 1 base from J, with 16 bases in between. CDR3 sequence reads: CASSPLGGAGTDTQYF. The CDR3 DNA follows: TGTGCCAGCAGTCCCTTAGGGGGAGCGGGCACAGATACGCAGTATTTT.